The rows below give T cell receptor beta chains drawn from one sample of a study of cytomegalovirus exposure and HLA in healthy donors. Assay used: immunoSEQ multiplex PCR; TCRdb lists only in-frame clones, some missing. The sample lists about 55,000 clones; around 82% were seen once. The specimen sequenced was PBMCs. The receptors come from a female donor in good health and CMV-seronegative. Both conserved end residues are part of each CDR3. The D gene is left open where the match is weak. Rows may omit the clone size; those that give it use once, few, many or a size class.

size	D	V	J	DNA	CDR3
few	TRBD1	TRBV5-1	TRBJ1-1	TGCGCCAGCAGCTTGGCCGGGACAGGGTCTTCCACTGAAGCTTTCTTT	CASSLAGTGSSTEAFF
.	TRBD1	TRBV5-4	TRBJ2-7	TGTGCCAGCCACCGCGGGGGGACAGGGGGCTCCGAGCAGTACTTC	CASHRGGTGGSEQYF
.	.	TRBV4-3	TRBJ1-6	TGCGCCAGCAGCCAGAGAAATCCTACGGGGTCACCCCTCCACTTT	CASSQRNPTGSPLHF
.	.	TRBV6-5	TRBJ2-2	TGTGCCAGCAGTAGCTACAGGGATTTCACCGGGGAGCTGTTTTTT	CASSSYRDFTGELFF
once	.	TRBV7-9	TRBJ1-1	TGTGCCAGCAGCTTTCTGGCCAGGAACACTGAAGCTTTCTTT	CASSFLARNTEAFF
.	TRBD1	TRBV18	TRBJ1-6	TGTGCCAGCTCACCAGGACAGGGGCATAATTCACCCCTCCACTTT	CASSPGQGHNSPLHF
.	TRBD1	TRBV5-6	TRBJ2-7	TGTGCCAGCAGCCCTCTCGGGACAGGTCACTACGAGCAGTACTTC	CASSPLGTGHYEQYF
.	TRBD2	TRBV25-1	TRBJ2-1	TGTGCCAGCAGTGAGATCTTGCGTCTAGCGGGGGGGTACAATGAGCAGTTCTTC	CASSEILRLAGGYNEQFF
.	.	TRBV12-5	TRBJ1-2	TGTGCTAGTGGTTTGGGCCTACTAAGCTACACCTTC	CASGLGLLSYTF
once	.	TRBV6-5	TRBJ2-7	TGTGCCAGCAGTTACGGCAGGGTTGGCTACGAGCAGTACTTC	CASSYGRVGYEQYF
.	TRBD1	TRBV14	TRBJ2-7	TGTGCCAGCAGCCCTTTCCCGGGACAGTCGTACTTC	CASSPFPGQSYF
.	TRBD1	TRBV6-4	TRBJ2-2	TGTGCCAGCAGTGGGACAGGGGGCACCGGGGAGCTGTTTTTT	CASSGTGGTGELFF
.	.	TRBV7-6	TRBJ2-5	TGTGCCAGCAGCTTATGGCGGACAGCAGGAAACCAAGAGACCCAGTACTTC	CASSLWRTAGNQETQYF
.	.	TRBV10-3	TRBJ2-7	TGTGCCATCAGTGGAGCTGGGCCCCACGAGCAGTACTTC	CAISGAGPHEQYF
few	.	TRBV7-2	TRBJ1-3	TGTGCCAGCAGCAACGTGCAGTGGTCTGGAAACACCATATATTTT	CASSNVQWSGNTIYF
.	.	TRBV4-3	TRBJ1-3	TGCGCCAGCAGCCAAGATGTGGGAGGGGGTTTGGGAGGAAACACCATATATTTT	CASSQDVGGGLGGNTIYF
.	.	TRBV7-2	TRBJ2-5	TGTGCCAGCAGCTTAGGACGTAGAGGGCAAGAGACCCAGTACTTC	CASSLGRRGQETQYF
.	TRBD1	TRBV18	TRBJ2-5	TGTGCCAGCTCGCCGGGACAGCAAGAGACCCAGTACTTC	CASSPGQQETQYF
.	TRBD1	TRBV18	TRBJ1-5	TGTGCCAGCTCGCTAGGGACAGGGGGGAATCAGCCCCAGCATTTT	CASSLGTGGNQPQHF
.	.	TRBV30	TRBJ1-2	TGTGCCTGGAGTGTTGGTGGTCAGGGGCTCTACTATGGCTACACCTTC	CAWSVGGQGLYYGYTF